The rows below give T cell receptor beta chains drawn from one sample of a study of cytomegalovirus exposure and HLA in healthy donors. This table comes from immunoSEQ multiplex PCR, and its TCRdb copy is limited to in-frame clones, with some not included. The profile shows 95,000 to 150,000 clones, around 94% of them singletons. Sequencing used PBMCs. The source is a woman aged 18-29 years in good health and CMV-seronegative. CDR3s include the opening cysteine and the closing phenylalanine or tryptophan. Fields, in order: V gene, D gene, clone size, J gene, CDR3 length, CDR3 DNA, CDR3 protein. The D gene is left open where the match is weak. Some rows have no size entry. The others give once, few or many, or a class for an expanded clone.

V gene: TRBV28
D gene: .
clone size: .
J gene: TRBJ2-7
CDR3 length: 13
CDR3 DNA: TGTGCCAGCAGTTTACTGAGGTCCTACGAGCAGTACTTC
CDR3 protein: CASSLLRSYEQYF

V gene: TRBV30
D gene: TRBD2
clone size: once
J gene: TRBJ2-7
CDR3 length: 15
CDR3 DNA: TGTGCCTGGAGTATTCGGACTAGCGGGGGCTACGAGCAGTACTTC
CDR3 protein: CAWSIRTSGGYEQYF

V gene: TRBV9
D gene: TRBD1
clone size: .
J gene: TRBJ2-5
CDR3 length: 14
CDR3 DNA: TGTGCCAGCAGTCTACAGGGGACGGAGGAGACCCAGTACTTC
CDR3 protein: CASSLQGTEETQYF

V gene: TRBV13
D gene: .
clone size: .
J gene: TRBJ1-1
CDR3 length: 14
CDR3 DNA: TGTGCCAGCAGCTTAGAGGGGGGGAGGACTGAAGCTTTCTTT
CDR3 protein: CASSLEGGRTEAFF

V gene: TRBV6-1
D gene: .
clone size: .
J gene: TRBJ2-7
CDR3 length: 13
CDR3 DNA: TGTGCCAGCAGTACTGGTCCCTCCTACGAGCAGTACTTC
CDR3 protein: CASSTGPSYEQYF

V gene: TRBV6-5
D gene: .
clone size: .
J gene: TRBJ1-3
CDR3 length: 15
CDR3 DNA: TGTGCCAGCAGTTACTCGAACTACGCTGGAAACACCATATATTTT
CDR3 protein: CASSYSNYAGNTIYF

V gene: TRBV29-1
D gene: TRBD1
clone size: .
J gene: TRBJ1-4
CDR3 length: 15
CDR3 DNA: TGCAGCGCTTCCCCCGGGACAGGGGAACTTGAAAAACTGTTTTTT
CDR3 protein: CSASPGTGELEKLFF

V gene: TRBV28
D gene: .
clone size: .
J gene: TRBJ2-7
CDR3 length: 15
CDR3 DNA: TGTGCCAGCAGTTTCGGGCGGGACAGCTCTTACGAGCAGTACTTC
CDR3 protein: CASSFGRDSSYEQYF

V gene: TRBV10-3
D gene: .
clone size: .
J gene: TRBJ1-5
CDR3 length: 13
CDR3 DNA: TGTGCCATCAGTGGGACTTTAGTTCAGCCCCAGCATTTT
CDR3 protein: CAISGTLVQPQHF

V gene: TRBV5-6
D gene: .
clone size: .
J gene: TRBJ2-7
CDR3 length: 13
CDR3 DNA: TGTGCCAGCAGCTACAGACAGGTCGGCGAGCAGTACTTC
CDR3 protein: CASSYRQVGEQYF

V gene: TRBV5-4
D gene: TRBD1
clone size: once
J gene: TRBJ2-3
CDR3 length: 16
CDR3 DNA: TGTGCCAGCAGCCTTCCGGGACAGGGGGCATCGGATACGCAGTATTTT
CDR3 protein: CASSLPGQGASDTQYF

V gene: TRBV10-3
D gene: .
clone size: .
J gene: TRBJ1-5
CDR3 length: 16
CDR3 DNA: TGTGCCATCAGTGGGGGAGGGACAAATAGCAATCAGCCCCAGCATTTT
CDR3 protein: CAISGGGTNSNQPQHF

V gene: TRBV2
D gene: .
clone size: .
J gene: TRBJ2-7
CDR3 length: 13
CDR3 DNA: TGTGCCACTAAGGCAGGGGAAGCCTACGAGCAGTACTTC
CDR3 protein: CATKAGEAYEQYF

V gene: TRBV6-1
D gene: .
clone size: .
J gene: TRBJ2-2
CDR3 length: 16
CDR3 DNA: TGTGCCAGCAGTGAAGCATCAGGGTTCAGGGGCGGGGAGCTGTTTTTT
CDR3 protein: CASSEASGFRGGELFF

V gene: TRBV5-4
D gene: .
clone size: .
J gene: TRBJ2-3
CDR3 length: 14
CDR3 DNA: TGTGCCAGCAGCTTGTACGAGGAGGGAGATACGCAGTATTTT
CDR3 protein: CASSLYEEGDTQYF

V gene: TRBV30
D gene: .
clone size: .
J gene: TRBJ1-4
CDR3 length: 17
CDR3 DNA: TGTGCCTGGAGTGGCCCCGGGACCCCGAAGCGGGGTGAAAAACTGTTTTTT
CDR3 protein: CAWSGPGTPKRGEKLFF

V gene: TRBV7-9
D gene: .
clone size: .
J gene: TRBJ2-1
CDR3 length: 14
CDR3 DNA: TGTGCCAGCAGTTCCGCGAGGGTGGGCAATGAGCAGTTCTTC
CDR3 protein: CASSSARVGNEQFF

V gene: TRBV5-4
D gene: TRBD2
clone size: .
J gene: TRBJ2-7
CDR3 length: 19
CDR3 DNA: TGTGCCAGCAGCTTTGAAACCAACTGGGGGGAGGGCCCCTCCTACGAGCAGTACTTC
CDR3 protein: CASSFETNWGEGPSYEQYF

V gene: TRBV7-9
D gene: TRBD1
clone size: .
J gene: TRBJ1-1
CDR3 length: 14
CDR3 DNA: TGTGCCAGCAGCTTAGTAGGGACAGGGGGCTTGACTTTCTTT
CDR3 protein: CASSLVGTGGLTFF

V gene: TRBV5-4
D gene: .
clone size: .
J gene: TRBJ1-2
CDR3 length: 14
CDR3 DNA: TGTGCCAGCAGCCCCGAAAGGGGGGGAGATGGCTACACCTTC
CDR3 protein: CASSPERGGDGYTF

V gene: TRBV5-1
D gene: .
clone size: .
J gene: TRBJ2-1
CDR3 length: 14
CDR3 DNA: TGCGCCAGCAGCCGGTCTCAGCAGGTAGATGAGCAGTTCTTC
CDR3 protein: CASSRSQQVDEQFF

V gene: TRBV6-6
D gene: .
clone size: .
J gene: TRBJ2-7
CDR3 length: 12
CDR3 DNA: TGTGCCAGCAGTGTACAGGGCTACGAGCAGTACTTC
CDR3 protein: CASSVQGYEQYF

V gene: TRBV30
D gene: TRBD2
clone size: .
J gene: TRBJ2-3
CDR3 length: 14
CDR3 DNA: TGTGCCTGGGATCGAATAGCGGGGTTAGATACGCAGTATTTT
CDR3 protein: CAWDRIAGLDTQYF

V gene: TRBV2
D gene: .
clone size: once
J gene: TRBJ1-5
CDR3 length: 13
CDR3 DNA: TGTGCCAGCACCGACAGGCGAACTCAGCCCCAGCATTTT
CDR3 protein: CASTDRRTQPQHF

V gene: TRBV6-1
D gene: TRBD1
clone size: .
J gene: TRBJ1-1
CDR3 length: 14
CDR3 DNA: TGTGCCAGCAGTCGGACAGGGATGAACACTGAAGCTTTCTTT
CDR3 protein: CASSRTGMNTEAFF

V gene: TRBV12-5
D gene: .
clone size: .
J gene: TRBJ2-2
CDR3 length: 16
CDR3 DNA: TGTGCTAGTGGTCGCTCGGCGGGGCGCGGGACCGGGGAGCTGTTTTTT
CDR3 protein: CASGRSAGRGTGELFF

V gene: TRBV6-5
D gene: .
clone size: .
J gene: TRBJ2-2
CDR3 length: 15
CDR3 DNA: TGTGCCAGCAGTTTCGCCAGATCAAACACCGGGGAGCTGTTTTTT
CDR3 protein: CASSFARSNTGELFF

V gene: TRBV10-3
D gene: .
clone size: once
J gene: TRBJ2-3
CDR3 length: 16
CDR3 DNA: TGTGCCATCAGTGAAAAAGGAGGGACCTACACAGATACGCAGTATTTT
CDR3 protein: CAISEKGGTYTDTQYF

V gene: TRBV30
D gene: .
clone size: .
J gene: TRBJ2-3
CDR3 length: 15
CDR3 DNA: TGTGCCTGGAGTGAGGGGTTAACTAGCACAGATACGCAGTATTTT
CDR3 protein: CAWSEGLTSTDTQYF

V gene: TRBV5-1
D gene: .
clone size: .
J gene: TRBJ2-2
CDR3 length: 15
CDR3 DNA: TGCGCCAGCGGCACAGGCCCTAGCGTTACCGGGGAGCTGTTTTTT
CDR3 protein: CASGTGPSVTGELFF

V gene: TRBV5-1
D gene: TRBD2
clone size: .
J gene: TRBJ2-5
CDR3 length: 17
CDR3 DNA: TGCGCCAGCAGCTTGGGACTAGCGGGAGGGACCCAAGAGACCCAGTACTTC
CDR3 protein: CASSLGLAGGTQETQYF

V gene: TRBV9
D gene: TRBD2
clone size: once
J gene: TRBJ2-1
CDR3 length: 14
CDR3 DNA: TGTGCCAGCACCGGGACTAGCGGATACAATGAGCAGTTCTTC
CDR3 protein: CASTGTSGYNEQFF

V gene: TRBV18
D gene: TRBD1
clone size: .
J gene: TRBJ1-4
CDR3 length: 15
CDR3 DNA: TGTGCCAGCTCACCCCTGACAGGGAATCGTGAAAAACTGTTTTTT
CDR3 protein: CASSPLTGNREKLFF

V gene: TRBV7-2
D gene: .
clone size: .
J gene: TRBJ2-5
CDR3 length: 17
CDR3 DNA: TGTGCCAGCAGCTACGCTAGCGTTCATGCCCCTAGGGAGACCCAGTACTTC
CDR3 protein: CASSYASVHAPRETQYF

V gene: TRBV7-9
D gene: TRBD2
clone size: .
J gene: TRBJ2-3
CDR3 length: 17
CDR3 DNA: TGTGCCAGCAGCCCCATGATTGCTAGCGGAAGCACAGATACGCAGTATTTT
CDR3 protein: CASSPMIASGSTDTQYF

V gene: TRBV9
D gene: .
clone size: .
J gene: TRBJ1-4
CDR3 length: 17
CDR3 DNA: TGTGCCAGCAGCCCTCCCCCAGGGGCCCAGGAAGGGGAAAAACTGTTTTTT
CDR3 protein: CASSPPPGAQEGEKLFF

V gene: TRBV27
D gene: .
clone size: .
J gene: TRBJ2-7
CDR3 length: 15
CDR3 DNA: TGTGCCAGCAGTTTCGGGCAGGGGAGCTCCTACGAGCAGTACTTC
CDR3 protein: CASSFGQGSSYEQYF

V gene: TRBV6-5
D gene: .
clone size: .
J gene: TRBJ1-1
CDR3 length: 12
CDR3 DNA: TGTGCCAGGGACGGGGGGAACACTGAAGCTTTCTTT
CDR3 protein: CARDGGNTEAFF

V gene: TRBV5-4
D gene: .
clone size: once
J gene: TRBJ2-1
CDR3 length: 14
CDR3 DNA: TGTGCCAGCAGCTTGCCTGGGGCTGACAATGAGCAGTTCTTC
CDR3 protein: CASSLPGADNEQFF

V gene: TRBV6-1
D gene: .
clone size: .
J gene: TRBJ2-3
CDR3 length: 12
CDR3 DNA: TGTGCCAGCACAGGGTACACAGATACGCAGTATTTT
CDR3 protein: CASTGYTDTQYF

V gene: TRBV5-4
D gene: .
clone size: once
J gene: TRBJ2-7
CDR3 length: 14
CDR3 DNA: TGTGCCAGCAGCTCCGGGATTTCCCTACGCGAGCAGTACTTC
CDR3 protein: CASSSGISLREQYF

V gene: TRBV6-1
D gene: TRBD1
clone size: .
J gene: TRBJ2-3
CDR3 length: 15
CDR3 DNA: TGTGCCAGCAGTGAAGAAGGGACAGGCGGAGATACGCAGTATTTT
CDR3 protein: CASSEEGTGGDTQYF

V gene: TRBV5-4
D gene: TRBD1
clone size: .
J gene: TRBJ1-2
CDR3 length: 16
CDR3 DNA: TGTGCCAGCAGCTTGATGCGGGGTCAGGGGGCGCGAGGCTACACCTTC
CDR3 protein: CASSLMRGQGARGYTF

V gene: TRBV15
D gene: TRBD1
clone size: .
J gene: TRBJ2-1
CDR3 length: 15
CDR3 DNA: TGTGCCACCAGCAGAGACAGGGGGTATTTCAATGAGCAGTTCTTC
CDR3 protein: CATSRDRGYFNEQFF

V gene: TRBV7-2
D gene: .
clone size: .
J gene: TRBJ2-3
CDR3 length: 14
CDR3 DNA: TGTGCCAGCAGCCCGGGACTTAGCACAGATACGCAGTATTTT
CDR3 protein: CASSPGLSTDTQYF

V gene: TRBV13
D gene: .
clone size: .
J gene: TRBJ1-1
CDR3 length: 12
CDR3 DNA: TGTGCCAGCAGCTTAGACAGGAGGGCCGCTTTCTTT
CDR3 protein: CASSLDRRAAFF

V gene: TRBV28
D gene: .
clone size: .
J gene: TRBJ1-1
CDR3 length: 13
CDR3 DNA: TGTGCCAGCAGTTTCAGGGGAAACACTGAAGCTTTCTTT
CDR3 protein: CASSFRGNTEAFF

V gene: TRBV2
D gene: TRBD1
clone size: .
J gene: TRBJ1-4
CDR3 length: 18
CDR3 DNA: TGTGCCAGCAGTGAAGCCTCGGACAGGGACGACACTAATGAAAAACTGTTTTTT
CDR3 protein: CASSEASDRDDTNEKLFF

V gene: TRBV28
D gene: .
clone size: .
J gene: TRBJ1-6
CDR3 length: 15
CDR3 DNA: TGTGCCAGCAGTCCCCACAGGGCTGTGGAATCACCCCTCCACTTT
CDR3 protein: CASSPHRAVESPLHF

V gene: TRBV4-2
D gene: .
clone size: .
J gene: TRBJ2-2
CDR3 length: 15
CDR3 DNA: TGTGCCAGCAGCCACGGTCGATCGAACACCGGGGAGCTGTTTTTT
CDR3 protein: CASSHGRSNTGELFF

V gene: TRBV2
D gene: TRBD1
clone size: .
J gene: TRBJ1-1
CDR3 length: 15
CDR3 DNA: TGTGCCAGCAGTGTGGGACAGACGGGGAACACTGAAGCTTTCTTT
CDR3 protein: CASSVGQTGNTEAFF

V gene: TRBV4-2
D gene: .
clone size: once
J gene: TRBJ1-2
CDR3 length: 14
CDR3 DNA: TGTGCCAGCAGCCCGGAGGGGACTAACTATGGCTACACCTTC
CDR3 protein: CASSPEGTNYGYTF

V gene: TRBV5-1
D gene: .
clone size: .
J gene: TRBJ1-1
CDR3 length: 15
CDR3 DNA: TGCGCCAGCACCTTGGATCAAAACTTGAACACTGAAGCTTTCTTT
CDR3 protein: CASTLDQNLNTEAFF

V gene: TRBV4-1
D gene: .
clone size: .
J gene: TRBJ1-4
CDR3 length: 16
CDR3 DNA: TGCGCCAGCAGCCAAGTTGCAACTTTAACTAATGAAAAACTGTTTTTT
CDR3 protein: CASSQVATLTNEKLFF

V gene: TRBV6-1
D gene: .
clone size: few
J gene: TRBJ1-4
CDR3 length: 14
CDR3 DNA: TGTGCCAGCAGTAGAGAAACGGGTTACGAAAAACTGTTTTTT
CDR3 protein: CASSRETGYEKLFF

V gene: TRBV18
D gene: TRBD1
clone size: .
J gene: TRBJ1-2
CDR3 length: 17
CDR3 DNA: TGTGCCAGCTCACCGGACAGGGCAGTTTCGGCCTATTATGGCTACACCTTC
CDR3 protein: CASSPDRAVSAYYGYTF

V gene: TRBV5-4
D gene: .
clone size: .
J gene: TRBJ2-7
CDR3 length: 12
CDR3 DNA: TGTGCCAGCGGACAGAAAGACTACGAGCAGTACTTC
CDR3 protein: CASGQKDYEQYF

V gene: TRBV7-2
D gene: .
clone size: .
J gene: TRBJ2-1
CDR3 length: 16
CDR3 DNA: TGTGCCAGCAGCCCCGGGAGTGCAAGCTCCTACAATGAGCAGTTCTTC
CDR3 protein: CASSPGSASSYNEQFF

V gene: TRBV11-2
D gene: .
clone size: .
J gene: TRBJ1-2
CDR3 length: 13
CDR3 DNA: TGTGCCAGCAGCCCGGACAGTAACTATGGCTACACCTTC
CDR3 protein: CASSPDSNYGYTF